Listed below are T cell receptor beta chains from one sample, sequenced in a study of blood T cell repertoires in COVID-19. TCRdb's table, derived via immunoSEQ multiplex PCR, lists solely in-frame clones and lacks some. The sample has a few hundred thousand clones; approximately 90% are singletons. The source material was PBMCs or T cells enriched from blood (not recorded which). The receptors were gathered from a woman between 50 and 59 years old who had recovered from COVID-19. The CDR3 runs from the conserved cysteine through the conserved F or W. Fields, in order: CDR3 DNA, CDR3 protein, clone size, D gene, CDR3 length, V gene, J gene. D genes are given only for firm matches. Clone size is shown for a subset of rows, as once, few, many or a class of expanded clone.

TGCAGTGCTAGTTCTGACAGGGGCGCGACAGATACGCAGTATTTT,CSASSDRGATDTQYF,few,TRBD1,15,TRBV20-1,TRBJ2-3
TGCGCCAGCAGCCAAAATATAGCTCCCACCTCCTACGAGCAGTACTTC,CASSQNIAPTSYEQYF,.,.,16,TRBV4-1,TRBJ2-7
TGCGCCAGCAGCGGGACAGCCAGCACAGATACGCAGTATTTT,CASSGTASTDTQYF,.,TRBD1,14,TRBV10-2,TRBJ2-3
TGTGCCAGCAGCCTAGGACAGAATTCCTATGGCTACACCTTC,CASSLGQNSYGYTF,few,.,14,TRBV7-9,TRBJ1-2
TGTGCCAGCAGGGCCGGTGACAGGGTGAATCAGCCCCAGCATTTT,CASRAGDRVNQPQHF,.,TRBD1,15,TRBV28,TRBJ1-5
TGTGCCAGCAGTGACCCCCCAAACACTGAAGCTTTCTTT,CASSDPPNTEAFF,.,.,13,TRBV6-1,TRBJ1-1
TGCGCCAGCAGCTTGGGACAGGGAATGGACGAGCAGTACTTC,CASSLGQGMDEQYF,.,TRBD1,14,TRBV5-1,TRBJ2-7
TGTGCCAGCAGCCGTATGAGACAGAGGACCGGGGAGCTGTTTTTT,CASSRMRQRTGELFF,.,.,15,TRBV5-6,TRBJ2-2
TGTGCCAGCAGAGCGGGACTAGCGGGAACGAATGAGCAGTTCTTC,CASRAGLAGTNEQFF,.,TRBD2,15,TRBV9,TRBJ2-1
TGTGCCACCAGTGATTGGGACAGGGGGGCAGTTAATGAGCAGTTCTTC,CATSDWDRGAVNEQFF,.,TRBD1,16,TRBV24-1,TRBJ2-1
TGCGCCAGCAGTCCCGGACTAGCGGGAGCCTACAATGAGCAGTTCTTC,CASSPGLAGAYNEQFF,.,TRBD2,16,TRBV4-3,TRBJ2-1
TGTGCCAGCAGTTCTAGGACTAGCGGGAGCCCTTCCTACAATGAGCAGTTCTTC,CASSSRTSGSPSYNEQFF,.,TRBD2,18,TRBV6-2/TRBV6-3,TRBJ2-1
TGCGCCAGCAGCTACACGACAGGGTCTGGAAACACCATATATTTT,CASSYTTGSGNTIYF,.,TRBD1,15,TRBV5-1,TRBJ1-3
TGTGCCAGTAGTATTGGAGGGGGCTGGGCTGGCTACACCTTC,CASSIGGGWAGYTF,once,TRBD1,14,TRBV19,TRBJ1-2
TGTGCCAGCTCGCCAGGGGGCGGCTATGGCTACACCTTC,CASSPGGGYGYTF,.,TRBD1,13,TRBV2,TRBJ1-2
TGTGCCAGCAGTTGGGCAATGACAGGGGATAATGAAAAACTGTTTTTT,CASSWAMTGDNEKLFF,.,TRBD1,16,TRBV28,TRBJ1-4
TGCGCCAGCAGCCAAGATCGAGAAAGCGAGCAGTACTTC,CASSQDRESEQYF,.,.,13,TRBV4-1,TRBJ2-7
TGTGCCAGCACCCTCCCCGCGAAATGGGAGCAGTACTTC,CASTLPAKWEQYF,few,.,13,TRBV5-5,TRBJ2-7
TGTGCCAGCAGCTTAGGACTAGCGGACTACAATGAGCAGTTCTTC,CASSLGLADYNEQFF,.,TRBD2,15,TRBV11-3,TRBJ2-1
TGCGCCAGCAGCTTACAGGGAGCGGGGGCCAACGTCCTGACTTTC,CASSLQGAGANVLTF,.,.,15,TRBV5-1,TRBJ2-6
TGTGCCACCTCTCCGGGGGGACAGGGGGGCTATGGCTACACCTTC,CATSPGGQGGYGYTF,.,TRBD1,15,TRBV6-5,TRBJ1-2
TGTGCCAGCAGTGAATATAGCGGGAGGATCGCAGATACGCAGTATTTT,CASSEYSGRIADTQYF,.,TRBD2,16,TRBV2,TRBJ2-3
TGTGCCAGCAGTTTGAAAAGGGGTACTGCCGAGCAGTACTTC,CASSLKRGTAEQYF,.,.,14,TRBV28,TRBJ2-7
TGTGCCGGGGTCGTGGGGGGGGCTCCCTACGAGCAGTACTTC,CAGVVGGAPYEQYF,.,.,14,TRBV2,TRBJ2-7
TGTGCCAGCAGCTTAGCGTTATACAAAATCATCTCTGGAAACACCATATATTTT,CASSLALYKIISGNTIYF,.,.,18,TRBV5-8,TRBJ1-3
TGTGCCAGCAGTGAATACCGGGGACAGACATACAATGAGCAGTTCTTC,CASSEYRGQTYNEQFF,.,TRBD1,16,TRBV25-1,TRBJ2-1
TGTGCCAGAACCCCGGGGGCAGCGGGGGCCCTCTACGAGCAGTACTTC,CARTPGAAGALYEQYF,.,TRBD2,16,TRBV5-3,TRBJ2-7
TGTGCCAGCTCACCAAGACTGGATCCCTCTTTGTTTTTT,CASSPRLDPSLFF,.,.,13,TRBV18,TRBJ1-4
TGCGCCAGCAGCCTCGAGCGGGGAGATACGCAGTATTTT,CASSLERGDTQYF,.,TRBD2,13,TRBV5-1,TRBJ2-3
TGTGCCAGCAGCTTCGAGGGACAGGGGGCGGACTATGGCTACACCTTC,CASSFEGQGADYGYTF,.,TRBD1,16,TRBV7-8,TRBJ1-2
TGTGCCAGCAGCGTCGACAGATCCTACGAGCAGTACTTC,CASSVDRSYEQYF,.,.,13,TRBV13,TRBJ2-7
TGTGCCAGCAGCTTAGGTGATTATGCACAGATAACGCAGTATTTT,CASSLGDYAQITQYF,.,.,15,TRBV7-9,TRBJ2-3
TGTGCCAGCAGCAGGGGACAGTCTGAAAAACTGTTTTTT,CASSRGQSEKLFF,.,TRBD1,13,TRBV12-3/TRBV12-4,TRBJ1-4
TGTGCCAGTCGAAGCCTAGGGGAGCTGTTTTTT,CASRSLGELFF,.,.,11,TRBV19,TRBJ2-2
TGTGCCAGCAGGAGCCTCAGGGGGCAAGGGCAGTACTTC,CASRSLRGQGQYF,.,TRBD1,13,TRBV6-5,TRBJ2-7
TGTGCCAGCAGCGGGACAGGGGGGGTCAATCAGCCCCAGCATTTT,CASSGTGGVNQPQHF,.,TRBD1,15,TRBV28,TRBJ1-5
TGTGCCAGCAGGGTAGCGGGAGGGCTTGGGGAGCAGTACTTC,CASRVAGGLGEQYF,.,TRBD2,14,TRBV2,TRBJ2-7
TGTGCCAGCAGCTCCACGATGAGGACTGAAGCTTTCTTT,CASSSTMRTEAFF,.,.,13,TRBV7-3,TRBJ1-1
TGTGCCAGCAGTTTGTCCGGGACAGGGTTCTACAATGAGCAGTTCTTC,CASSLSGTGFYNEQFF,.,TRBD1,16,TRBV28,TRBJ2-1
TGTGCCAGCAGCTTAGGGGCCATGACAGGCAGGAGCCCAGATACGCAGTATTTT,CASSLGAMTGRSPDTQYF,.,.,18,TRBV7-3,TRBJ2-3
TGTGCCAGCTCACCGGGACAGGGGGAAAAACTGTTTTTT,CASSPGQGEKLFF,.,TRBD1,13,TRBV18,TRBJ1-4
TGTGCCAGCAGTTTGACCCGTTTGCGGTACGAGCAGTACTTC,CASSLTRLRYEQYF,.,.,14,TRBV28,TRBJ2-7
TGTGCCACCAGTGAAACAGGGATGGACACTGAAGCTTTCTTT,CATSETGMDTEAFF,.,.,14,TRBV24-1,TRBJ1-1
TGTGCCTGGGCTCTGGGACAGTCTGTAGAGCAGTACTTC,CAWALGQSVEQYF,.,TRBD1,13,TRBV30,TRBJ2-7
TGTGCCAGCAGCGCGCGCCAGGGGTCGAACACTGAAGCTTTCTTT,CASSARQGSNTEAFF,once,.,15,TRBV7-9,TRBJ1-1
TGTGCCAGCAACTTCAGGTCGGACACTGAAGCTTTCTTT,CASNFRSDTEAFF,.,.,13,TRBV28,TRBJ1-1
TGTGCCAGCAGTTTCCTCGGGACAGGGATCGTAGAGCAGTACTTC,CASSFLGTGIVEQYF,.,TRBD1,15,TRBV28,TRBJ2-7
TGTGCCAGCAGTTACTCGGGAGGTGGGAACACTGAAGCTTTCTTT,CASSYSGGGNTEAFF,.,.,15,TRBV6-5,TRBJ1-1
TGTGCCACCCGAGAAGGAAACACCATATATTTT,CATREGNTIYF,.,.,11,TRBV24-1,TRBJ1-3
TGTGCCAGCAGCGCCCGAGCCGGGACAGGATACAATGAGCAGTTCTTC,CASSARAGTGYNEQFF,.,TRBD1,16,TRBV7-2,TRBJ2-1
TGTGCCTGGAGTTATGGAGGTCAGCCCCAGCATTTT,CAWSYGGQPQHF,.,.,12,TRBV30,TRBJ1-5
TGTGCCAGCAGCTTTAAGCTAGTTGAAGAGACCCAGTACTTC,CASSFKLVEETQYF,once,.,14,TRBV7-9,TRBJ2-5
TGTGCCAGTAGTTATCGACTGGGGAACACTGAAGCTTTCTTT,CASSYRLGNTEAFF,.,.,14,TRBV19,TRBJ1-1
TGTGCCTCCGGGGAAAGAAACTATGGCTACACCTTC,CASGERNYGYTF,.,.,12,TRBV28,TRBJ1-2
TGTGCCAGCAGTTCTAGGGCCCCGGGAATCGATAGCAATCAGCCCCAGCATTTT,CASSSRAPGIDSNQPQHF,.,.,18,TRBV6-2/TRBV6-3,TRBJ1-5
TGTGCCAGTAGTGCCCGCTACAGCGGTCGTGGCACTGAAGCTTTCTTT,CASSARYSGRGTEAFF,.,.,16,TRBV19,TRBJ1-1
TGTGCCAGCAGCCTGACTAGCGGGAGGGGAAATGAGCAGTTCTTC,CASSLTSGRGNEQFF,.,TRBD2,15,TRBV6-6,TRBJ2-1
TGCAGTGCTAGTAGGGCCCCAGGGGTCGATGAGCAGTTCTTC,CSASRAPGVDEQFF,.,.,14,TRBV20-1,TRBJ2-1